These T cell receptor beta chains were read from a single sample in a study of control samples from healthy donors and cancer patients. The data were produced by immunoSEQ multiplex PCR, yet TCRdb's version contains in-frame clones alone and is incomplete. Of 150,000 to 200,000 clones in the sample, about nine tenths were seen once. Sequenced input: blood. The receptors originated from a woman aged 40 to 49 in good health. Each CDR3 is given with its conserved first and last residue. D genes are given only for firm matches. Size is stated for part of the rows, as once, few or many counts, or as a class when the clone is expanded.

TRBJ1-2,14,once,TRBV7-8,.,TGTGCCAGCAGCTTAGTAGGAGGGGGCTATGGCTACACCTTC,CASSLVGGGYGYTF
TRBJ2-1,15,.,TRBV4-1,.,TGCGCCAGCAGCCTTCTTGAGGGCCCCTACAATGAGCAGTTCTTC,CASSLLEGPYNEQFF
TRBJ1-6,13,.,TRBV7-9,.,TGTGCCAGCAGCTTAGGCGGTCAGCCAACCCTCCACTTT,CASSLGGQPTLHF
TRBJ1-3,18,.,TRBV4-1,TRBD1,TGCGCCAGCAGCCAAGAAGGGACAGGGGTTAAAGCTGGAAACACCATATATTTT,CASSQEGTGVKAGNTIYF
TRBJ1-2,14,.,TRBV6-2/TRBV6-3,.,TGTGCCAGCAGTTACTCGACTGGGTTCTATGGCTACACCTTC,CASSYSTGFYGYTF
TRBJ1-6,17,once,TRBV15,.,TGTGCCACCAGCAAGAGGGGCTTGAGTTTGGAAAATTCACCCCTCCACTTT,CATSKRGLSLENSPLHF
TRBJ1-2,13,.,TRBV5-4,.,TGTGCCAGCAGCTCAACAGGGACGGGTGGCTACACCTTC,CASSSTGTGGYTF
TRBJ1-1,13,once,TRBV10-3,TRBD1,TGTGCCATCAGTGTGGACAGGGAGACTGAAGCTTTCTTT,CAISVDRETEAFF
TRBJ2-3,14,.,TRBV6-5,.,TGTGCCACCTTCCCTGGGGGTTCCACAGATACGCAGTATTTT,CATFPGGSTDTQYF
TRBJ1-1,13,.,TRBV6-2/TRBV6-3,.,TGTGCCAGCAGTTACCTCCCGACAACCGAAGCTTTCTTT,CASSYLPTTEAFF
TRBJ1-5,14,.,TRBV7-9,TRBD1,TGTGCCAGCAGCTCGGACAGGGCCCATCAGCCCCAGCATTTT,CASSSDRAHQPQHF
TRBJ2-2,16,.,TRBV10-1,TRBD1,TGCGCCAGCAGTGATTTCGGGCAGGGGGCAGCCGGGGAGCTGTTTTTT,CASSDFGQGAAGELFF